The sequence of this TCR beta chain was determined in a study of T cells in localized non-small cell lung cancer. Study-wide findings and caveats: Uninvolved adjacent lung showed higher T cell clonality than tumor. Heterogeneity remains possible, as sequencing covered one tumor region only. Adjacent lung exhibited a median of about 50 among the 100 most abundant tumor clones.

Details on this clone: Its antigen is currently unknown.

Sequencing was performed with immunoSEQ multiplex PCR; in TCRdb, only in-frame clones are kept and a portion is missing. The data contain approximately 100,000 clones, roughly 91% of them singletons. The CDR3 totals 18 residues. V was clipped by 1 base and J by 2 bases; unmatched bases: 9. Per the germline V gene, CDR1 is SGHTA and CDR2 is FQGNSA. The sequencing here drew on PBMCs, taken before any cancer treatment. The clonotype comes from a woman aged 40-75 years with stage II squamous cell lung carcinoma. This rearrangement joins TRBV7-2 to TRBJ1-5; 9 positions agree with TRBD1. This chain's CDR3 is CASSLGGTGRPGNQPQHF. CDR3 DNA sequence: TGTGCCAGCAGCTTAGGTGGGACAGGGAGGCCAGGCAATCAGCCCCAGCATTTT.